This T cell receptor (beta chain) was captured in a study of cytomegalovirus exposure and HLA in healthy donors. Study-wide results and limits: According to an earlier analysis, most TCR beta V segments yielded productive rearrangements about 90% or about 30% of the time.

Vbeta (60) and Jbeta (13) primers were used in the PCR. TCRdb keeps only in-frame clones here, not all; method: immunoSEQ multiplex PCR. The sample shows over 75,000 clones, approximately 84% of them seen only once. About this clone itself: Its antigen is not known. Different DNA sequences within this sample yield the same CDR3.

After removal of 3 bases from V and 4 bases from J, the junction contained 1 base not matched to a gene. Germline CDR1 and CDR2: KGHSH and LQKENI. This CDR3 comprises 14 residues. Material for sequencing was PBMCs. This sequence joins TRBV18 and TRBJ1-5; 9 bases are shared with TRBD1. The clonotype was recovered from a woman aged 18-29 years in good health and CMV-seropositive. Here the CDR3 reads CASSPGQGNQPQHF. The CDR3 DNA sequence: TGTGCCAGCTCACCTGGACAGGGGAATCAGCCCCAGCATTTT.